The clone carrying this T cell receptor beta chain has at least ten counts. Its antigen is currently unknown. The data were obtained in a study of T-cell reconstitution after alpha-beta-depleted transplantation in children. Preparing the TCRbeta library involved the use of unique molecular identifiers. Each CDR3 protein gets one entry after TCRdb re-called the PCR reads with MiXCR. The table records fewer than 700,000 distinct CDR3 sequences, more than 20% of them present only once. Findings of the study overall: Where some patients showed high TCRbeta diversity at day 60, it came from recipient T cells and thymic progenitors that had survived. Several hundred graft clones that had expanded were reportedly the source of alpha-beta T cells about two months after transplant. It was newly produced T cells that mostly accounted for T-cell counts and diversity one year after transplant.

Sequenced material: PBMCs, mostly from graft donor cells, taken 360 days after TCRalphabeta/CD19-depleted stem cell transplant. The origin of this receptor is a boy in the first two years of life who had a stem cell transplant for acute myeloid leukemia, so the T cells may come from the graft donor.

The chain's CDR3 is CAISESGVPSYEQYF. The DNA of the CDR3 is TGTGCCATCAGTGAAAGCGGGGTCCCTTCCTACGAGCAGTACTTC. V gene TRBV10-3 combines with J gene TRBJ2-7; 7 nucleotides line up with TRBD2. This CDR3 spans 15 amino acids. V shed 3 bases, J shed 1 base, and the junction held 6 bases outside the gene matches. Germline CDR1 reads ENHRY; CDR2 reads SYGVKD.